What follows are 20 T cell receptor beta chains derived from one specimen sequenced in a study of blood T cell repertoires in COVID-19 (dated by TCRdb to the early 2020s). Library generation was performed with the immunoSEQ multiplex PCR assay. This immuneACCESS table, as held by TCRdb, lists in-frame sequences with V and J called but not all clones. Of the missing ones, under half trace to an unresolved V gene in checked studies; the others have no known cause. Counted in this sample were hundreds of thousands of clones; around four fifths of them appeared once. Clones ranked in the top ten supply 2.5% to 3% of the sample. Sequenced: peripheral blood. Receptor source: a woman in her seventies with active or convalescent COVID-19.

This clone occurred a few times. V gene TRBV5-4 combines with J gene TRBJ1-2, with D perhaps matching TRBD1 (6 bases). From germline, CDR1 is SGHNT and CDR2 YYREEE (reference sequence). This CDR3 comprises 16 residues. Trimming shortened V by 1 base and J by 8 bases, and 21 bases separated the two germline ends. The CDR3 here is CASSLFGTGTSWGYTF. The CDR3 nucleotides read TGTGCCAGCAGCTTGTTCGGCACAGGGACCTCGTGGGGCTACACCTTC.

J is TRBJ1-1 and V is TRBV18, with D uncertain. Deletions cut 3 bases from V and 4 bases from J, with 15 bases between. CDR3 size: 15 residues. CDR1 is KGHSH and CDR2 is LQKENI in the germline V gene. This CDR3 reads CASSPVGSAGTEAFF. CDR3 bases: TGTGCCAGCTCACCGGTAGGCTCTGCGGGCACTGAAGCTTTCTTT.

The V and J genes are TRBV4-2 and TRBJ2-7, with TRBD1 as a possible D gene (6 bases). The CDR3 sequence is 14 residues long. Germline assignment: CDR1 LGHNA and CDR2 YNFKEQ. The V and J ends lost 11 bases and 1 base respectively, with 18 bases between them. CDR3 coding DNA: TGTGCCTCAAAAGTGGGACACCAGTCCTACGAGCAGTACTTC. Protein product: CASKVGHQSYEQYF.

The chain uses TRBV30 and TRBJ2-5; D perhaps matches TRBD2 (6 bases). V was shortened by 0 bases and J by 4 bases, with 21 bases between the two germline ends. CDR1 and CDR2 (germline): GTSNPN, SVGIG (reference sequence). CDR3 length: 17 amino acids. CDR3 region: CAWSVGRSGRFGETQYF. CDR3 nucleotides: TGTGCCTGGAGTGTAGGGAGGTCAGGGAGATTTGGAGAGACCCAGTACTTC.

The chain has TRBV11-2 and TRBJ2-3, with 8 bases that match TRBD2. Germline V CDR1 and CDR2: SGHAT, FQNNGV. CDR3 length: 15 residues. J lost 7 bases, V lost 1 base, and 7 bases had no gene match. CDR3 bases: TGTGCCAGCAGCTTAGTGTCCGGGGGGGCAAATACGCAGTATTTT. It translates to CASSLVSGGANTQYF. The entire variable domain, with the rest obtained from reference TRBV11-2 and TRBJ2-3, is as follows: EAGVAQSPRYKIIEKRQSVAFWCNPISGHATLYWYQQILGQGPKLLIQFQNNGVVDDSQLPKDRFSAERLKGVDSTLKIQPAKLEDSAVYLCASSLVSGGANTQYFGPGTRLTVL.

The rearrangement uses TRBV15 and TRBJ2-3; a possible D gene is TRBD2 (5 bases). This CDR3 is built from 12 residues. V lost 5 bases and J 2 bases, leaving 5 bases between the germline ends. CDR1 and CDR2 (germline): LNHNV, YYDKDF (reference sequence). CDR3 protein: CATSRDTDTQYF. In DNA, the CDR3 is TGTGCCACCAGCCGGGACACAGATACGCAGTATTTT.

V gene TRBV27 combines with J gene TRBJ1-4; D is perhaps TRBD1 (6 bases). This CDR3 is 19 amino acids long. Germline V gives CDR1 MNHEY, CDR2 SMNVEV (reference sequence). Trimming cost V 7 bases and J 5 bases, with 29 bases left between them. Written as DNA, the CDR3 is TGTGCCAGCATCTCCATCGGCAGGGGACGGTACCACCCAAATGAAAAACTGTTTTTT. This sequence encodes CASISIGRGRYHPNEKLFF.

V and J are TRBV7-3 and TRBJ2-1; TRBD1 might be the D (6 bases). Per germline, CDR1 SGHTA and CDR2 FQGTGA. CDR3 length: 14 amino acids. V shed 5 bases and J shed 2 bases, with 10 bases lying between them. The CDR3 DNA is TGTGCCAGCAGCCCAGGGGATACCTACAATGAGCAGTTCTTC. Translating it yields CASSPGDTYNEQFF.

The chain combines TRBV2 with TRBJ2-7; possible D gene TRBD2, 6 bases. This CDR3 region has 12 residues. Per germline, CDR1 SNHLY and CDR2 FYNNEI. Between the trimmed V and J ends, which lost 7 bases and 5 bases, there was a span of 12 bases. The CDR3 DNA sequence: TGTGCCAGCAAAGGGGCGGGGAACGAGCAGTACTTC. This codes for CASKGAGNEQYF.

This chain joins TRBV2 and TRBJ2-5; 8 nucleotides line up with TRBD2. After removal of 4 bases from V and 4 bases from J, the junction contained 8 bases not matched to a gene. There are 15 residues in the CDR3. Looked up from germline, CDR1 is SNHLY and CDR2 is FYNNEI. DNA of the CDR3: TGTGCCAGCAGTGGACGGGAGGGGTCGGGAGAGACCCAGTACTTC. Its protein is CASSGREGSGETQYF. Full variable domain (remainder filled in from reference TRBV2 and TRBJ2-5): EPEVTQTPSHQVTQMGQEVILRCVPISNHLYFYWYRQILGQKVEFLVSFYNNEISEKSEIFDDQFSVERPDGSNFTLKIRSTKLEDSAMYFCASSGREGSGETQYFGPGTRLLVL.

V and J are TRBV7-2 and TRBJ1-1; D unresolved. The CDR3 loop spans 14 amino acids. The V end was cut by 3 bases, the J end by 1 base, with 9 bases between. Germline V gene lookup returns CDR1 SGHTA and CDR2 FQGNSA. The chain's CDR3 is CASSLGSANTEAFF. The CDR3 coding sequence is TGTGCCAGCAGCTTGGGCTCGGCGAACACTGAAGCTTTCTTT. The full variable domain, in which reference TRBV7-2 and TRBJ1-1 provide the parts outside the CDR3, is GAGVSQSPSNKVTEKGKDVELRCDPISGHTALYWYRQSLGQGLEFLIYFQGNSAPDKSGLPSDRFSAERTGGSVSTLTIQRTQQEDSAVYLCASSLGSANTEAFFGQGTRLTVV.

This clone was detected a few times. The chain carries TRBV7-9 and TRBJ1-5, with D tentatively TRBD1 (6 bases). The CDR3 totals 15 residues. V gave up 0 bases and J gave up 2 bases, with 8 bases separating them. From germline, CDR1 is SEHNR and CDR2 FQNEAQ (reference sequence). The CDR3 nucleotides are TGTGCCAGCAGCTTAGCGGCAGGGGGCAATCAGCCCCAGCATTTT. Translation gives CASSLAAGGNQPQHF.

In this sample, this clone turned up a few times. CDR3 protein: CASSLRGHGYTF. In DNA form, the CDR3 reads TGTGCCAGCAGTTTAAGGGGCCATGGCTACACCTTC. This rearrangement joins TRBV28 to TRBJ1-2; D might be TRBD1 (5 bases). Trimming removed 2 bases from V and 6 bases from J, with 7 bases in between. The germline V gene has CDR1 MDHEN and CDR2 SYDVKM. The CDR3 loop spans 12 amino acids.

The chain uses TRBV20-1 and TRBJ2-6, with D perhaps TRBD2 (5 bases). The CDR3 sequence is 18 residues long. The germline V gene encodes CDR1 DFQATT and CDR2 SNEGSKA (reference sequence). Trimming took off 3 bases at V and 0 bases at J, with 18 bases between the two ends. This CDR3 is CSASPRLARNSGANVLTF. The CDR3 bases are TGCAGTGCTAGTCCTCGGTTAGCGCGAAACTCTGGGGCCAACGTCCTGACTTTC.

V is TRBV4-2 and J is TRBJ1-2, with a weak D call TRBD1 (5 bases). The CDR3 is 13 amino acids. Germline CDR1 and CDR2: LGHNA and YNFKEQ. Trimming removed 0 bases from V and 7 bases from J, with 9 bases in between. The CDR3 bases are TGTGCCAGCAGCCAAGAAGGGGCGAGTGGCTACACCTTC. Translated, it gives CASSQEGASGYTF.

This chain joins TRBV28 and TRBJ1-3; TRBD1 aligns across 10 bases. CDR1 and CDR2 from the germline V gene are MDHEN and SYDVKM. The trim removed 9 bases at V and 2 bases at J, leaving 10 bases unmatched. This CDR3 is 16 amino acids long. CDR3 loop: CARTGQGLMTGNTIYF. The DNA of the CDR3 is TGTGCCAGAACGGGACAGGGGTTGATGACTGGAAACACCATATATTTT.

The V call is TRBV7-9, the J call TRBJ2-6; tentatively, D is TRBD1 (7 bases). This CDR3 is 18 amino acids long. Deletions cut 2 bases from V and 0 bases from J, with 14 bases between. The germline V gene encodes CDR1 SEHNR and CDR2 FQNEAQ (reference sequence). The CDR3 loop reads CASSLRRGVSSGANVLTF. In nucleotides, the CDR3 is TGTGCCAGCAGCTTACGCAGGGGGGTTAGCTCTGGGGCCAACGTCCTGACTTTC.

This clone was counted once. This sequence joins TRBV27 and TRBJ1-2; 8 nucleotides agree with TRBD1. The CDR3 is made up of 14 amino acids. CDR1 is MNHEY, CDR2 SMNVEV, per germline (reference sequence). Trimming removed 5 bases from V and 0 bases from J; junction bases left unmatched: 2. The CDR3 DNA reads TGTGCCAGCAGTCAACAGGGGGCTAACTATGGCTACACCTTC. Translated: CASSQQGANYGYTF.

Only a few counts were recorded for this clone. CDR3 region: CASSLTDYGYTF. In DNA form, the CDR3 reads TGTGCCAGCAGCCTGACAGATTATGGCTACACCTTC. The J gene is TRBJ1-2, the V gene TRBV5-6, with D possibly matching TRBD1 (5 bases). There are 12 residues in the CDR3. V was cut by 4 bases and J by 5 bases, with 9 bases left in between. Germline CDR1 SGHDT, CDR2 YYEEEE.

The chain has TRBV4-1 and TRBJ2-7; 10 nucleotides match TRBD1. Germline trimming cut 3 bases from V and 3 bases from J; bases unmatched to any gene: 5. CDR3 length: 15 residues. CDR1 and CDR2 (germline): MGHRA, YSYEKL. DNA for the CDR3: TGCGCCAGCAGCCAGGTGGACAGGGGGTTCTACGAGCAGTACTTC. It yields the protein CASSQVDRGFYEQYF.